This entry features one T cell receptor (beta chain) sequence. Antigen unknown. The table came from immunoSEQ multiplex PCR; TCRdb's copy has only in-frame clones and leaves some out. The sample includes some 250,000 clones, around nine tenths of them seen just once. Germline V gene lookup returns CDR1 KGHSH and CDR2 LQKENI. Between the trimmed V and J ends, which lost 3 bases and 3 bases, there was a span of 9 bases. CDR3 size: 13 residues. This entry is derived from a study of Ad26.COV2.S vaccination and SARS-CoV-2 variants. About the study: By the intramuscular route, Ad26.COV2.S was given once, or twice 56 days apart. Findings of the study overall: Spike-specific TCR breadth was greater after Ad26.COV2.S than placebo.

Treatment denoted: 15 to 20 received Ad26.COV2.S at low or high dose, single or two shots; about five received placebo; per-sample allocation not given. Following the first vaccine or placebo injection, samples were taken on day 63. In Boston, the donor was an adult between 18-55 years of age. The vaccine antigen was prefusion-stabilized Wuhan SARS-CoV-2 spike. This clonotype was obtained from a person between 18 and 60 years old who received the Ad26.COV2.S COVID-19 vaccine or a placebo. The specimen was peripheral blood, collected in a trial of Ad26.COV2.S vaccine versus placebo. This chain links TRBV18 with TRBJ2-7; D is possibly TRBD1 or TRBD2 (6 bases each). The CDR3 DNA is TGTGCCAGCTCACCCGGGGGCCACTACGAGCAGTACTTC. This gives the protein CASSPGGHYEQYF.